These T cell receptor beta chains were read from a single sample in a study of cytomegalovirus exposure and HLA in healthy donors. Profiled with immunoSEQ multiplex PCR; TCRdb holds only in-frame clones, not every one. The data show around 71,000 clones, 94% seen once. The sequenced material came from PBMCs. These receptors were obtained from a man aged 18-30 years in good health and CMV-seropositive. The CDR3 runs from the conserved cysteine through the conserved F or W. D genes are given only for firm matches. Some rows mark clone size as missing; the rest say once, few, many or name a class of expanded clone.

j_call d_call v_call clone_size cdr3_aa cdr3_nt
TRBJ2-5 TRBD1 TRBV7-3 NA CASSLRQGAGETQYF TGTGCCAGCAGCTTAAGACAGGGGGCAGGGGAGACCCAGTACTTC
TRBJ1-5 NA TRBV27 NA CASSLFTGNGQPQHF TGTGCCAGCAGTTTATTTACAGGGAACGGACAGCCCCAGCATTTT
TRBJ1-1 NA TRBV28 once CASQQDEAFF TGTGCCAGTCAGCAGGATGAAGCTTTCTTT
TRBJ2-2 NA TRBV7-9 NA CASGRGNGELFF TGTGCCAGCGGAAGGGGTAACGGGGAGCTGTTTTTT
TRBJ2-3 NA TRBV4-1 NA CASSHSGSPQYF TGCGCCAGCAGCCACAGCGGTTCTCCGCAGTATTTT
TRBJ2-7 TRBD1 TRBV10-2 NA CASSRGDRGYYEQYF TGCGCCAGCAGCCGAGGGGACAGGGGGTATTACGAGCAGTACTTC
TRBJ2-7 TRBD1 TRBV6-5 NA CASSYSGQGVGQYF TGTGCCAGCAGTTACTCGGGACAGGGAGTAGGGCAGTACTTC
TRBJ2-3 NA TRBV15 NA CATSRALDTQYF TGTGCCACCAGCAGAGCTCTAGATACGCAGTATTTT
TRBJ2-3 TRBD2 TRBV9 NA CASSATSVDTQYF TGTGCCAGCAGCGCCACTAGCGTGGATACGCAGTATTTT
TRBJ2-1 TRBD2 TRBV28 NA CASSTTSGRAFDNEQFF TGTGCCAGCAGTACTACTAGCGGGAGGGCCTTTGACAATGAGCAGTTCTTC
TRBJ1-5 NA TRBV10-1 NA CASSPDRNQPQHF TGCGCCAGCAGCCCGGACAGAAATCAGCCCCAGCATTTT
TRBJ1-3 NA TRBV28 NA CASSWQGPLRSGNTIYF TGTGCCAGCAGTTGGCAGGGGCCTTTACGCTCTGGAAACACCATATATTTT
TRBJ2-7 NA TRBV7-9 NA CASSLAAEQYF TGTGCCAGCAGCTTAGCGGCCGAGCAGTACTTC
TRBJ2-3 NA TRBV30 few CAWSRGAGTDTQYF TGTGCCTGGAGCCGGGGGGCGGGCACAGATACGCAGTATTTT
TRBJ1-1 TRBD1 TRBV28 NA CASSPPTGVTEAFF TGTGCCAGCAGTCCGCCCACAGGGGTGACTGAAGCTTTCTTT
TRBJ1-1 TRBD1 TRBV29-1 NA CSVVGQGNTEAFF TGCAGCGTTGTTGGACAGGGGAACACTGAAGCTTTCTTT
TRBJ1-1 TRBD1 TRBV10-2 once CASSEPGQFAFF TGCGCCAGCAGTGAGCCGGGACAGTTCGCTTTCTTT
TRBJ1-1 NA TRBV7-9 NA CASGRQPNTEAFF TGTGCCAGCGGCAGGCAGCCGAACACTGAAGCTTTCTTT
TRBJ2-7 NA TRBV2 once CASSEALSVGTGYF TGTGCCAGCAGTGAAGCTCTAAGCGTCGGTACCGGGTACTTC
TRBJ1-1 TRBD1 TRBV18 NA CASSRDRVETEAFF TGTGCCAGCTCCAGGGACAGGGTCGAAACTGAAGCTTTCTTT
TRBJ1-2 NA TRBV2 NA CASSERIGQSYGYTF TGTGCCAGCAGTGAAAGAATAGGACAGAGCTATGGCTACACCTTC
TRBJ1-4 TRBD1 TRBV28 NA CASQGRTGDGGEKLFF TGTGCCAGCCAAGGCAGGACAGGGGACGGCGGTGAAAAACTGTTTTTT
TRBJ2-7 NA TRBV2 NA CASSSAGEQYF TGTGCCAGCAGTTCCGCGGGCGAGCAGTACTTC
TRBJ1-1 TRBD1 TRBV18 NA CASSPGGAGTEAFF TGTGCCAGCTCCCCAGGGGGCGCGGGCACTGAAGCTTTCTTT
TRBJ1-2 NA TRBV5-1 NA CASSPDSWGYTF TGCGCCAGCAGCCCCGACAGCTGGGGCTACACCTTC
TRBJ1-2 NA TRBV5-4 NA CASSLVGVGGYTF TGTGCCAGCAGCTTGGTAGGGGTCGGGGGCTACACCTTC
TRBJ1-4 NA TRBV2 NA CASSSQGTSEKLFF TGTGCCAGCAGTTCCCAGGGGACTAGTGAAAAACTGTTTTTT
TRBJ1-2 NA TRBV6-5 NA CASSYEPSYGYTF TGTGCCAGCAGTTACGAACCTAGCTATGGCTACACCTTC
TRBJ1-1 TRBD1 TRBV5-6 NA CASSLGTGAVEAFF TGTGCCAGCAGCCTAGGGACAGGGGCCGTTGAAGCTTTCTTT
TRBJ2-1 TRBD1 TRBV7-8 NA CASSFPRDRASYNEQFF TGTGCCAGCAGCTTCCCCCGGGACAGAGCCTCCTACAATGAGCAGTTCTTC
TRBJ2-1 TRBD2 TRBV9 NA CASSLSGSGEQFF TGTGCCAGCAGTCTTAGCGGGAGCGGTGAGCAGTTCTTC
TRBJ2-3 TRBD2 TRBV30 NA CAWMTAGTDTQYF TGTGCCTGGATGACAGCGGGAACAGATACGCAGTATTTT
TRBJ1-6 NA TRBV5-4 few CASSPHAGDRYNSPLHF TGTGCCAGCAGCCCTCACGCCGGCGACAGGTATAATTCACCCCTCCACTTT
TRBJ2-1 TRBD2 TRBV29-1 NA CSVDKRGAPPVHNEQFF TGCAGCGTTGATAAGCGGGGGGCGCCACCTGTTCACAATGAGCAGTTCTTC
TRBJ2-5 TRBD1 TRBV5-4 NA CASSAPGTGRETQYF TGTGCCAGCAGCGCCCCAGGGACAGGGAGGGAGACCCAGTACTTC
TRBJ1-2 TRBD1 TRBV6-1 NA CAIDRGGYGYTF TGTGCCATCGACAGGGGTGGCTATGGCTACACCTTC
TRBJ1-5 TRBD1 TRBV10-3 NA CAISDPTTGQPQHF TGTGCCATCAGCGATCCAACGACAGGGCAGCCCCAGCATTTT
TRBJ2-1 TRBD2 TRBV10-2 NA CASSESTGTSGRESSYNEQFF TGCGCCAGCAGTGAGTCGACGGGGACTAGCGGGAGGGAGAGCTCCTACAATGAGCAGTTCTTC
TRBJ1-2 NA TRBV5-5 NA CASSLGGGGGYTF TGTGCCAGCAGCTTGGGTGGGGGCGGTGGCTACACCTTC
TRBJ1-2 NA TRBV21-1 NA CASSITGNRTVESGGYTF TGTGCCAGCAGCATTACAGGGAACCGAACGGTAGAGTCGGGTGGCTACACCTTC
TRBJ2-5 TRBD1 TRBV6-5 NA CASSYIQGGETQYF TGTGCCAGCAGTTATATACAGGGGGGAGAGACCCAGTACTTC
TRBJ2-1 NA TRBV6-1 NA CASILSDRAGNEQFF TGTGCCAGCATTCTTAGTGACAGGGCGGGAAATGAGCAGTTCTTC
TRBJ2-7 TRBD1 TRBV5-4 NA CASSLTGGNEQYF TGTGCCAGCAGCTTGACAGGGGGTAACGAGCAGTACTTC
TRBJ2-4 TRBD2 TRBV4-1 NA CASSHPGLAGKNIQYF TGCGCCAGCAGCCACCCGGGACTAGCGGGCAAAAACATTCAGTACTTC